This is a list of T cell receptor beta chains from one sample in a study of cytomegalovirus exposure and HLA in healthy donors. The table came from immunoSEQ multiplex PCR; TCRdb's copy has only in-frame clones and leaves some out. The top ten hold more than 4% of the sample, which has about 150,000 clones, under 85% seen once. Source material: PBMCs. Source of these receptors: a man aged 18 to 30 in good health and CMV-seronegative. Each CDR3 is given with its conserved first and last residue. Fields, in order: CDR3 DNA, CDR3 protein, clone size, J gene, V gene, D gene. The D gene is left open where the match is weak. The size entry is marked missing in some rows and otherwise reads once, few, many or a size class.

DNA: TGTGCCAGCAGCCCGGGGACTAGCGGGAACACAGATACGCAGTATTTT
CDR3: CASSPGTSGNTDTQYF
size: .
J: TRBJ2-3
V: TRBV4-2
D: TRBD2

DNA: TGTGCCAGCCGAGACAGTAATTCACCCCTCCACTTT
CDR3: CASRDSNSPLHF
size: .
J: TRBJ1-6
V: TRBV19
D: .

DNA: TGTGCCAGCAGGGGGTCCCCGGGGATCACAGATACGCAGTATTTT
CDR3: CASRGSPGITDTQYF
size: .
J: TRBJ2-3
V: TRBV6-6
D: .

DNA: TGCGCCAGCAGCCAAGATAGGACATCCGCCTACGAGCAGTACTTC
CDR3: CASSQDRTSAYEQYF
size: .
J: TRBJ2-7
V: TRBV4-3
D: .

DNA: TGTGCCAGCAGCGTCCGACAGGGTCCAGATACGCAGTATTTT
CDR3: CASSVRQGPDTQYF
size: .
J: TRBJ2-3
V: TRBV9
D: TRBD1

DNA: TGTGCCAGCAGTTTATCCAGGGGAAACACTGAAGCTTTCTTT
CDR3: CASSLSRGNTEAFF
size: .
J: TRBJ1-1
V: TRBV27
D: .

DNA: TGTGCCATCAGTGGGGCAGTCAGGGCTACGCAGTATTTT
CDR3: CAISGAVRATQYF
size: once
J: TRBJ2-3
V: TRBV10-3
D: .

DNA: TGTGCCACCAGCCCCAGTACGGGACAGGGATTCTTAGCCAAAAACATTCAGTACTTC
CDR3: CATSPSTGQGFLAKNIQYF
size: .
J: TRBJ2-4
V: TRBV15
D: TRBD1

DNA: TGCGCCAGCAGGGAAATCCAGGGCTACTACGAGCAGTACTTC
CDR3: CASREIQGYYEQYF
size: .
J: TRBJ2-7
V: TRBV5-1
D: .

DNA: TGTGCCAGCAGCTTGACTAGCGAGGGGGAGCAGTACTTC
CDR3: CASSLTSEGEQYF
size: few
J: TRBJ2-7
V: TRBV7-6
D: TRBD2

DNA: TGTGCCAGTAGTATAGATATCAGGGGACAAGCTTTCTTT
CDR3: CASSIDIRGQAFF
size: few
J: TRBJ1-1
V: TRBV19
D: .

DNA: TGCGCCAGCAGCCAAACCCGGGGGAACACTGAAGCTTTCTTT
CDR3: CASSQTRGNTEAFF
size: few
J: TRBJ1-1
V: TRBV4-1
D: .

DNA: TGCGCCAGCAGCTTGGCCCCACTCTCTGGGGCCAACGTCCTGACTTTC
CDR3: CASSLAPLSGANVLTF
size: .
J: TRBJ2-6
V: TRBV5-1
D: .

DNA: TGTGCCAGTAGTATAGTAGCTGGAAAACTGTTTTTT
CDR3: CASSIVAGKLFF
size: .
J: TRBJ1-4
V: TRBV19
D: .

DNA: TGTGCCAGCAGCGTAACTGACAGCAGCTTCAACTATGGCTACACCTTC
CDR3: CASSVTDSSFNYGYTF
size: .
J: TRBJ1-2
V: TRBV9
D: .

DNA: TGCGCCACCCACGGTCACAGGGATACGCAGTATTTT
CDR3: CATHGHRDTQYF
size: .
J: TRBJ2-3
V: TRBV5-1
D: .

DNA: TGTGCCAGAATACCTCAGGGCAGGAGCAATCAGCCCCAGCATTTT
CDR3: CARIPQGRSNQPQHF
size: .
J: TRBJ1-5
V: TRBV18
D: .

DNA: TGTGCCAGCAGTGAACGTGGACAGGGCTACGAGCAGTACTTC
CDR3: CASSERGQGYEQYF
size: .
J: TRBJ2-7
V: TRBV2
D: TRBD1

DNA: TGTGCCAGCAGTTTACTAGCGGGGGGGTATAGAGAGACCCAGTACTTC
CDR3: CASSLLAGGYRETQYF
size: .
J: TRBJ2-5
V: TRBV28
D: TRBD2

DNA: TGTGCCAGCAGTGAAGGGTTGTGGAGGAATGAGCAGTTCTTC
CDR3: CASSEGLWRNEQFF
size: .
J: TRBJ2-1
V: TRBV6-4
D: .

DNA: TGTGCCAGCAGTTACCGGGAAAACTATGGCTACACCTTC
CDR3: CASSYRENYGYTF
size: once
J: TRBJ1-2
V: TRBV6-6
D: .

DNA: TGTGCCAGCAGTTACTCCAGATCCGACTATGGCTACACCTTC
CDR3: CASSYSRSDYGYTF
size: .
J: TRBJ1-2
V: TRBV6-5
D: .

DNA: TGTTCCAGCAGCTTAGGAGGGACAGGGGTGGTCGATGGCTACACCTTC
CDR3: CSSSLGGTGVVDGYTF
size: .
J: TRBJ1-2
V: TRBV7-9
D: TRBD1

DNA: TGTGCCAGCAGCCTGACCGGGGAGCTGTTTTTT
CDR3: CASSLTGELFF
size: .
J: TRBJ2-2
V: TRBV2
D: .

DNA: TGTGCCAGCAGTGGATGGGACAGGGGGTCCCACGAGCAGTACTTC
CDR3: CASSGWDRGSHEQYF
size: .
J: TRBJ2-7
V: TRBV2
D: TRBD1

DNA: TGTGCCAGCAGCTTTAGCCGGGACTCCCTGAGCTCCTACAATGAGCAGTTCTTC
CDR3: CASSFSRDSLSSYNEQFF
size: .
J: TRBJ2-1
V: TRBV7-2
D: .

DNA: TGTGCCAGCAGCTTCCCGGGAGGGTACGAGCAGTACTTC
CDR3: CASSFPGGYEQYF
size: .
J: TRBJ2-7
V: TRBV7-2
D: TRBD2

DNA: TGTGCCAGCAGCTTACAGGGAGTCAACACTGAAGCTTTCTTT
CDR3: CASSLQGVNTEAFF
size: .
J: TRBJ1-1
V: TRBV5-4
D: .

DNA: TGTGCCAGCAGTGACGGGGGGGTCAATGAGCAGTTCTTC
CDR3: CASSDGGVNEQFF
size: .
J: TRBJ2-1
V: TRBV6-4
D: TRBD2

DNA: TGCGCCAGCAGCCTCCAAGGACTAGGAGGGGATGAGCAGTTCTTC
CDR3: CASSLQGLGGDEQFF
size: .
J: TRBJ2-1
V: TRBV5-1
D: TRBD2

DNA: TGTGCCAGCAGCCAACAGGGGGCGAGTGAAAAACTGTTTTTT
CDR3: CASSQQGASEKLFF
size: .
J: TRBJ1-4
V: TRBV4-2
D: TRBD1

DNA: TGTGCCAGCAGTCCTCGACTAGCGGGAGGTTCGGGGGCCAACGTCCTGACTTTC
CDR3: CASSPRLAGGSGANVLTF
size: .
J: TRBJ2-6
V: TRBV28
D: TRBD2

DNA: TGTGCCAGCAGCGGGACAGTTTTCGGAAACACCATATATTTT
CDR3: CASSGTVFGNTIYF
size: .
J: TRBJ1-3
V: TRBV2
D: TRBD1

DNA: TGCGCCAGCAGCTTGGCCACGGGGGAGACCCAGTACTTC
CDR3: CASSLATGETQYF
size: .
J: TRBJ2-5
V: TRBV5-1
D: .

DNA: TGTGCCACTCGTTTCGGGGAGCTGTTTTTT
CDR3: CATRFGELFF
size: .
J: TRBJ2-2
V: TRBV28
D: .

DNA: TGTGCCAGCAGCTGGACAGGGACCGATGGCTACACCTTC
CDR3: CASSWTGTDGYTF
size: .
J: TRBJ1-2
V: TRBV7-6
D: TRBD1

DNA: TGTGCCAGCAGGACAGTTGCAGGCTACACCTTC
CDR3: CASRTVAGYTF
size: .
J: TRBJ1-2
V: TRBV28
D: .

DNA: TGCGCCAGCAGCCAAGATCTCGGGGAAGAGACCCAGTACTTC
CDR3: CASSQDLGEETQYF
size: .
J: TRBJ2-5
V: TRBV4-3
D: .

DNA: TGTGCCATGGGCGGGAGTTTAAATGAGCAGTTCTTC
CDR3: CAMGGSLNEQFF
size: once
J: TRBJ2-1
V: TRBV7-2
D: TRBD2

DNA: TGTGCCAGCAGTTCGACCGGGACAGGGGCAGAAAAACTGTTTTTT
CDR3: CASSSTGTGAEKLFF
size: .
J: TRBJ1-4
V: TRBV5-4
D: TRBD1

DNA: TGCGCCAGCAGCTTGGCGGGACAGGGCTCTGGAAACACCATATATTTT
CDR3: CASSLAGQGSGNTIYF
size: .
J: TRBJ1-3
V: TRBV5-1
D: TRBD1

DNA: TGTTCCAGCAGCCCCCGACAGCTCGAAAAACTGTTTTTT
CDR3: CSSSPRQLEKLFF
size: .
J: TRBJ1-4
V: TRBV7-9
D: .

DNA: TGTGCCAGCAGCTTGCAGGGTCTGAATCAGCCCCAGCATTTT
CDR3: CASSLQGLNQPQHF
size: .
J: TRBJ1-5
V: TRBV7-2
D: .

DNA: TGCGCCAGCAGCTTGACTAGCTATGACATTCAGTACTTC
CDR3: CASSLTSYDIQYF
size: .
J: TRBJ2-4
V: TRBV5-1
D: .

DNA: TGCAGCGTTGAAACAGGGGTAATTTCTGGGGCCAACGTCCTGACTTTC
CDR3: CSVETGVISGANVLTF
size: once
J: TRBJ2-6
V: TRBV29-1
D: TRBD1

DNA: TGCGCCAGCAGCTTGACTGACAGGTTGACTGGAAACACCATATATTTT
CDR3: CASSLTDRLTGNTIYF
size: .
J: TRBJ1-3
V: TRBV5-1
D: .

DNA: TGCGCCAGCAGCCAAAGGGACAGGGAAGGTGAAAAACTGTTTTTT
CDR3: CASSQRDREGEKLFF
size: few
J: TRBJ1-4
V: TRBV4-1
D: TRBD1